The source of this T cell receptor beta chain is a study of T cell responses to AZD1222 COVID-19 vaccine. Overall study results and limits: Close to half of all spike-specific TCRs reportedly target regions of the variants that are unmutated. Two AZD1222 administrations were followed by greater Spike-specific TCR breadth and depth. There were vaccine-associated CD4 TCRs across spike, dominant at 160-218 and 743-854. There were mostly white British donors and more females than males, and clonal diversity was possibly underestimated.

The V and J ends lost 7 bases and 1 base respectively, with 17 bases between them. The germline V gene encodes CDR1 SNHLY and CDR2 FYNNEI. The CDR3 has 15 residues. Points on this clone: Its specificity is unknown.

Some clones are missing from TCRdb's copy, which holds only in-frame ones; the method was immunoSEQ multiplex PCR. The repertoire includes 100,000 to 150,000 clones, roughly 84% of them detected once, and 6.2% sits in the top ten. The specimen comprised peripheral blood, sampled on day 0 of AZD1222 vaccination. The TCR was taken from an adult in good health. The chain carries TRBV2 and TRBJ2-7, with D possibly being TRBD1 (6 bases). The CDR3 DNA reads TGTGCCAGCACCCCTGGGGGCTCTAGGTCCTACGAGCAGTACTTC. This sequence encodes CASTPGGSRSYEQYF.